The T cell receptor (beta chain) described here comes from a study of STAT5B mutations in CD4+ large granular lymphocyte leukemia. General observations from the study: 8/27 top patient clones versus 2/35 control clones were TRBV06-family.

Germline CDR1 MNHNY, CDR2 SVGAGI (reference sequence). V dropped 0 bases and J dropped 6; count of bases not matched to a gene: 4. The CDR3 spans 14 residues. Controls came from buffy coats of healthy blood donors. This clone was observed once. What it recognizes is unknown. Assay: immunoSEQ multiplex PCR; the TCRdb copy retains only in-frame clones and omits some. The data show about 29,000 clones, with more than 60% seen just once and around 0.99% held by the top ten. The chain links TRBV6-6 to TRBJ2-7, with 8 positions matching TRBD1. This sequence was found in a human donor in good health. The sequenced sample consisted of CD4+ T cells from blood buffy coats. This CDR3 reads CASSYSLTGVEQYF. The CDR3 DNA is TGTGCCAGCAGTTACTCGTTGACAGGGGTCGAGCAGTACTTC.